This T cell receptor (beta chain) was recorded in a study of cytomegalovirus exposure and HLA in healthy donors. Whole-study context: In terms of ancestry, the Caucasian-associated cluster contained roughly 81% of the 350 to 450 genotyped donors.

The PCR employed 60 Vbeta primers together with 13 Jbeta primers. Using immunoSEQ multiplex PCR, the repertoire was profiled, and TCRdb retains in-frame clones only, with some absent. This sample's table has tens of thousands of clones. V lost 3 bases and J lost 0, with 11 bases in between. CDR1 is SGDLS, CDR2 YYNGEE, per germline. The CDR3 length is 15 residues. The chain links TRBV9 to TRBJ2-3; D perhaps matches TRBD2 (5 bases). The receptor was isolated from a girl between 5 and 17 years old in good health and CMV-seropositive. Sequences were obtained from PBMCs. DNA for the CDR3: TGTGCCAGCAGCGCCGGGCGGGCTAGCACAGATACGCAGTATTTT. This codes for CASSAGRASTDTQYF. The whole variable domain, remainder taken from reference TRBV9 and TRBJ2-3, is DSGVTQTPKHLITATGQRVTLRCSPRSGDLSVYWYQQSLDQGLQFLIQYYNGEERAKGNILERFSAQQFPDLHSELNLSSLELGDSALYFCASSAGRASTDTQYFGPGTRLTVL.